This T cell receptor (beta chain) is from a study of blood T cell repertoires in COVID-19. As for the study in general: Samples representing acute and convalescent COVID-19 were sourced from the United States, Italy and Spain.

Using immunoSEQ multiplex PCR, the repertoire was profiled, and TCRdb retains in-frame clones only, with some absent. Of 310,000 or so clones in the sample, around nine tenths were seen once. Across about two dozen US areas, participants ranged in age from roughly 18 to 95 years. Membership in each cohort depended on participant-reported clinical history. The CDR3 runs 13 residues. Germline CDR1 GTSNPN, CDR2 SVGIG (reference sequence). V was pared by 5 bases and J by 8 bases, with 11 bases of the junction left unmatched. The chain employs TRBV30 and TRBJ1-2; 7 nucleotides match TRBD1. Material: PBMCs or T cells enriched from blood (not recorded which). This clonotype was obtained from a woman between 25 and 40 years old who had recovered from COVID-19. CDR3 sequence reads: CAWAADRLSGYTF. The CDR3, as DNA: TGTGCCTGGGCGGCGGACAGGCTGAGCGGCTACACCTTC.